This T cell receptor beta chain was profiled in a study of T cells after yellow fever vaccination. Study summary: With SMART-Seq v4 Ultra Low Input, the fractions containing low cell numbers were prepared.

TCRdb re-derived calls from the 5' RACE reads in MiXCR, one entry per CDR3 protein. The repertoire holds a few hundred thousand distinct CDR3 sequences, around 10% seen once, with around 18% in the top ten. The CDR3 runs to 15 residues. V lost 3 bases to trimming and J lost 3 bases; unmatched junction nucleotides: 4. Per the germline V gene, CDR1 is KGHSH and CDR2 is LQKENI. Whole-study results and caveats: Among primary-vaccination clones, most reappeared after the booster, at about 95% for CD4 and 88% for CD8. The CD4 compartment and the CD8 compartment contained a small share of clonotypes in common.

With respect to this clonotype: Its antigen is unknown.

The sequencing here drew on PBMCs, taken on the day of the first yellow fever vaccination. The source is a man younger than 35 who received the YFV17D yellow fever vaccine. This chain joins TRBV18 and TRBJ1-4, with TRBD1 matching 7 bases. CDR3 protein: CASSPSGTANEKLFF. CDR3 DNA sequence: TGTGCCAGCTCACCCTCCGGGACAGCTAATGAAAAACTGTTTTTT.